The source of this TCR beta chain is a study of graft-versus-host responses after intestinal transplantation. Looking at the study overall: Every recipient had anti-thymocyte globulin induction and around 3 years of tacrolimus plus steroids.

CDR3 length: 16 amino acids. V lost 3 bases to trimming and J lost 8 bases; unmatched junction nucleotides: 11. Germline lookup yields CDR1 SGDLS and CDR2 YYNGEE. With respect to this clone: Its antigen remains unknown.

The protocol was immunoSEQ multiplex PCR, while the TCRdb copy is restricted to in-frame clones and leaves out a portion. The sample holds almost 40,000 clones; about 95% are singletons and the top ten take more than 0.2%. Findings and limits, study-wide: Across patients carrying graft-donor T cell macrochimerism, allografts held high graft-versus-host to host-versus-graft clonal ratios. Recipient marrow contained GvH clones, some of which appeared first in ileum or blood.

This clonotype was obtained from a human donor who was the organ donor for an intestinal transplant. The sequencing used unstimulated CD8+ T cells sorted from spleen or lymph node cells, collected before transplant. The gene calls are TRBV9 and TRBJ1-1; 12 nucleotides match TRBD1. The CDR3 here is CASSASTGTGGPEAFF. DNA of the CDR3: TGTGCCAGCAGCGCTTCGACCGGGACAGGGGGCCCCGAAGCTTTCTTT.